These 19 T cell receptor beta chains came from one sample sequenced in a study of OX40 agonist ivuxolimab in advanced cancers. Sequenced by immunoSEQ multiplex PCR; TCRdb stores in-frame clones only, minus some. Of fewer than 90,000 clones in the sample, nearly 90% were seen once. This specimen consisted of CD4+ or CD8+ T cells sorted from blood, obtained in a trial of the OX40 agonist ivuxolimab. The receptors were sampled from an adult with an advanced solid tumor such as melanoma, head and neck, liver or kidney cancer.

The chain couples TRBV27 to TRBJ1-2; no definite D call. The CDR3 covers 13 residues. V was cut by 10 bases and J by 0 bases, with 12 bases left in between. CDR1 is MNHEY and CDR2 is SMNVEV in the germline V gene (reference sequence). The CDR3 region is CATGGRSNYGYTF. In nucleotides, the CDR3 is TGTGCCACCGGAGGCAGATCTAACTATGGCTACACCTTC.

This clone was seen once. The chain joins TRBV5-1 to TRBJ2-7, with unresolved D. The CDR3 has 16 amino acids. Germline CDR1 reads SGHRS; CDR2 reads YFSETQ. V was trimmed by 0 bases and J by 5 bases, leaving 18 bases between them. The CDR3 loop reads CASSLGTGLGTHEQYF. CDR3 coding DNA: TGCGCCAGCAGCTTGGGTACCGGGCTAGGAACCCACGAGCAGTACTTC.

This chain joins TRBV5-1 and TRBJ1-3; the D gene is possibly TRBD1 (6 bases). Germline V gene lookup returns CDR1 SGHRS and CDR2 YFSETQ. This CDR3 contains 15 residues. V was cut by 2 bases and J by 4 bases, with 13 bases left in between. The CDR3 nucleotides are TGCGCCAGCAGCTTACAGGGCTTATCGGGAAACACCATATATTTT. It specifies CASSLQGLSGNTIYF.

The chain carries TRBV5-4 and TRBJ2-6; D unclear. Per the germline V gene, CDR1 is SGHNT and CDR2 is YYREEE (reference sequence). The CDR3 covers 13 residues. With 4 bases removed from V and 6 bases from J, the gap between germline ends came to 8 bases. The CDR3 coding sequence is TGTGCCAGCAGCGGGATGCTGGCCAACGTCCTGACTTTC. It encodes CASSGMLANVLTF.

The V and J genes are TRBV9 and TRBJ2-7, with 11 bases identical to TRBD1. The CDR3 spans 16 residues. The V segment lost 4 bases and the J segment 3 bases; nucleotides outside the gene matches: 9. Germline V lookup: CDR1 SGDLS, CDR2 YYNGEE. The DNA for the CDR3 is TGTGCCAGCAGCAACCCCGGACAGGGGGCTTTCTACGAGCAGTACTTC. It is translated as CASSNPGQGAFYEQYF. Supplemented by reference TRBV9 and TRBJ2-7, the full variable domain reads DSGVTQTPKHLITATGQRVTLRCSPRSGDLSVYWYQQSLDQGLQFLIQYYNGEERAKGNILERFSAQQFPDLHSELNLSSLELGDSALYFCASSNPGQGAFYEQYFGPGTRLTVT.

The chain uses TRBV11-3 and TRBJ2-2; no definite D call. The germline gives CDR1 SGHNT, CDR2 YENEEA. This CDR3 has 15 residues. The germline V and J ends were trimmed by 0 bases and 5 bases, with 10 bases remaining between them. The CDR3 DNA is TGTGCCAGCAGCTTAGATCCCAAGCCGACCGGGGAGCTGTTTTTT. Residues: CASSLDPKPTGELFF. The full variable domain, in which reference TRBV11-3 and TRBJ2-2 provide the parts outside the CDR3, is EAGVVQSPRYKIIEKKQPVAFWCNPISGHNTLYWYLQNLGQGPELLIRYENEEAVDDSQLPKDRFSAERLKGVDSTLKIQPAELGDSAVYLCASSLDPKPTGELFFGEGSRLTVL.

V usage is TRBV11-2 and J usage is TRBJ1-1; D may be TRBD1 (5 bases). Germline assignment: CDR1 SGHAT and CDR2 FQNNGV. The V and J ends lost 5 bases and 0 bases respectively, with 19 bases between them. The CDR3 totals 17 residues. This CDR3 reads CASSRVGRPAMNTEAFF. DNA for the CDR3: TGTGCCAGCAGCCGGGTGGGGCGGCCGGCCATGAACACTGAAGCTTTCTTT.

This clone was recorded only once. At one end, the junction sequence differs from germline, possibly due to a read error. The rearrangement uses TRBV30 and TRBJ2-2; 7 bases fit TRBD1. CDR3 length equals 11 residues. From germline, CDR1 is GTSNPN and CDR2 SVGIG (reference sequence). CDR3 nucleotide sequence: TGTGACTGGGTCAGGGGGAGGGAGCTGTTTTTT. Translating it yields CDWVRGRELFF.

V and J are TRBV7-7 and TRBJ2-2; D may be TRBD2 (6 bases). Germline V CDR1 and CDR2: SSHAT, FNYEAQ (reference sequence). This CDR3 has 18 amino acids. The V end was cut by 6 bases, the J end by 0 bases, with 20 bases between. The CDR3 sequence: CASSASQVGGANTGELFF. The CDR3 nucleotides are TGTGCCAGCAGTGCCTCTCAAGTGGGGGGTGCGAACACCGGGGAGCTGTTTTTT.

The chain combines TRBV7-2 with TRBJ1-2; weak D call: TRBD1 (6 bases). Germline loops: CDR1 SGHTA, CDR2 FQGNSA. V lost 5 bases to trimming and J lost 7 bases, with 11 bases between them. The CDR3 is 12 amino acids. CDR3 sequence: CASSQDRTGYTF. DNA for the CDR3: TGTGCCAGCAGCCAGGACAGAACTGGCTACACCTTC. Full variable domain (remainder filled in from reference TRBV7-2 and TRBJ1-2): GAGVSQSPSNKVTEKGKDVELRCDPISGHTALYWYRQSLGQGLEFLIYFQGNSAPDKSGLPSDRFSAERTGGSVSTLTIQRTQQEDSAVYLCASSQDRTGYTFGSGTRLTVV.

The chain links TRBV15 to TRBJ2-5, with a possible D match to TRBD1 (6 bases). CDR3 length: 15 residues. Per germline, CDR1 LNHNV and CDR2 YYDKDF (reference sequence). V dropped 0 bases and J dropped 2 bases, with 10 bases sitting between them. CDR3 residues: CATSRDIGQQETQYF. The CDR3 DNA is TGTGCCACCAGCAGAGACATTGGACAGCAAGAGACCCAGTACTTC.

The rearrangement links TRBV5-1 to TRBJ2-2, with D perhaps being TRBD1 or TRBD2 (5 bases each). V was pared by 3 bases and J by 4 bases, with 10 bases between. The CDR3 totals 14 residues. Looked up from germline, CDR1 is SGHRS and CDR2 is YFSETQ. CDR3: CASSSRDATGELFF. The CDR3, as DNA: TGCGCCAGCAGCTCCCGGGACGCCACCGGGGAGCTGTTTTTT.

Comments on this clone: This CDR3 fails to terminate in the conserved phenylalanine or tryptophan, so it likely reflects a read error. The chain carries TRBV29-1 and TRBJ1-5; D remains ambiguous. Trimming shortened V by 7 bases and J by 2 bases, and 15 bases separated the two germline ends. CDR1 and CDR2 from the germline V gene are SQVTM and ANQGSEA. The CDR3 has 14 amino acids. CDR3 loop: CSANSGSRNQPQHL. The CDR3 DNA reads as TGCAGCGCTAACTCAGGCAGTCGCAATCAGCCCCAGCATCTT.

The V and J genes are TRBV6-5 and TRBJ1-6; TRBD1 matches at 8 bases. The CDR3 has 16 residues. The ends lost 2 bases at V and 9 bases at J; junction bases unmatched: 9. Per germline, CDR1 MNHEY and CDR2 SVGAGI. CDR3 in amino acids: CASSYGSTGAGSPLHF. DNA for the CDR3: TGTGCCAGCAGTTACGGATCGACAGGGGCAGGTTCACCCCTCCACTTT.

CDR3 nucleotide sequence: TGTGCCAGCAGTCCCGAACCTCTTAGGAACACTGAAGCTTTCTTT. Amino acid sequence: CASSPEPLRNTEAFF. V usage is TRBV6-1 and J usage is TRBJ1-1; no reliable D call. CDR1 MNHNS and CDR2 SASEGT come from the germline V gene. With 5 bases removed from V and 1 base from J, the gap between germline ends came to 14 bases. The CDR3 is 15 amino acids.

The J gene is TRBJ2-5, the V gene TRBV15; 8 nucleotides align to TRBD1. This CDR3 region has 18 residues. Germline-derived CDR1 and CDR2 are LNHNV and YYDKDF (reference sequence). V dropped 5 bases and J dropped 5; count of bases not matched to a gene: 19. The CDR3 loop is CATSGRQGFGSALETQYF. The DNA of the CDR3 is TGTGCCACCAGCGGTAGACAGGGGTTCGGATCGGCGCTGGAGACCCAGTACTTC.

CDR3 protein: CASSPIVAKNIQYF. CDR3 nucleotides: TGCGCCAGCAGCCCCATAGTAGCCAAAAACATTCAGTACTTC. The chain couples TRBV23-1 to TRBJ2-4; D is uncertain. TRBV23-1 is identified as an open reading frame with a role that is uncertain. The germline V and J ends were trimmed by 6 bases and 0 bases, with 9 bases remaining between them. The CDR3 runs 14 residues.

The chain joins TRBV7-2 to TRBJ1-4; 10 bases are shared with TRBD1. After removal of 5 bases from V and 7 bases from J, the junction contained 7 bases not matched to a gene. The CDR3 has 15 amino acids. The germline gives CDR1 SGHTA, CDR2 FQGNSA. The chain's CDR3 is CASSLTGTGAEKLFF. CDR3 in DNA: TGTGCCAGCAGCCTTACCGGGACAGGGGCTGAAAAACTGTTTTTT.

V and J are TRBV2 and TRBJ1-2; D not resolved. From germline, CDR1 is SNHLY and CDR2 FYNNEI. With 2 bases removed from V and 0 bases from J, the gap between germline ends came to 1 base. The CDR3 runs 12 residues. The CDR3 here is CASSETNYGYTF. The CDR3 coding sequence is TGTGCCAGCAGTGAAACTAACTATGGCTACACCTTC.